A single sample is the source of the 9 T cell receptor beta chains below, sequenced in a study of T cell responses to AZD1222 COVID-19 vaccine (dated by TCRdb to about 2021). Library preparation used the immunoSEQ multiplex PCR assay. TCRdb stores this immuneACCESS table with in-frame sequences only. Part of the clones is absent; in the studies checked, under half of the shortfall reflects unresolved V genes, and no reason is known for the rest. The sample table lists 90,000 or so clones, around 90% of them with a count of one. The ten largest make up under 2.5% of the sample. What the time point label conveys for this sample: baseline before first vaccination. The sample in question was peripheral blood, obtained on day 0 of AZD1222 vaccination. The receptors originated from an adult in good health.

The chain employs TRBV25-1 and TRBJ1-1; 9 bases line up with TRBD1. V shed 4 bases, J shed 6 bases, and the junction held 0 bases outside the gene matches. CDR1 is MGHDK and CDR2 is SYGVNS in the germline V gene. This CDR3 has 12 residues. CDR3 region: CASSGTGAEAFF. CDR3 nucleotide sequence: TGTGCCAGCAGTGGGACAGGGGCTGAAGCTTTCTTT.

The CDR3 protein is CSGSFGSYTEAFF. CDR3 in DNA: TGCAGCGGGTCTTTTGGCAGTTACACTGAAGCTTTCTTT. This chain connects TRBV29-1 to TRBJ1-1; D gene unclear. Germline V CDR1 and CDR2: SQVTM, ANQGSEA. V lost 7 bases, J lost 3 bases, and 15 bases lay in between. The CDR3 has 13 residues.

The genes are TRBV19 and TRBJ1-1; D remains unclear. Trimming stripped 4 bases from V and 3 bases from J, with 9 bases between. The germline gives CDR1 LNHDA, CDR2 SQIVND (reference sequence). The CDR3 is 13 residues long. CDR3 bases: TGTGCCAGTAGTAGCCTAGCAGACACTGAAGCTTTCTTT. This gives the protein CASSSLADTEAFF.

V is TRBV19 and J is TRBJ1-5; D gene unclear. Trimming removed 1 base from V and 7 bases from J, with 8 bases in between. Germline V CDR1 and CDR2: LNHDA, SQIVND (reference sequence). This CDR3 has 13 residues. The CDR3 DNA sequence: TGTGCCAGTAGTATAGGAATTCTCCAGCCCCAGCATTTT. This translates into CASSIGILQPQHF.

This clone was counted a single time. The gene calls are TRBV5-1 and TRBJ1-1; weak D call: TRBD1 (5 bases). The CDR3 is 15 residues long. The germline V gene has CDR1 SGHRS and CDR2 YFSETQ. The V and J ends lost 0 bases and 7 bases respectively, with 16 bases between them. This CDR3 is CASSLAGTPEDEAFF. The CDR3 nucleotides read TGCGCCAGCAGCTTGGCCGGGACTCCCGAGGATGAAGCTTTCTTT.

This rearrangement joins TRBV20-1 to TRBJ2-5; D is ambiguous. CDR1 is DFQATT and CDR2 is SNEGSKA in the germline V gene (reference sequence). This CDR3 is built from 11 residues. The V end lost 0 bases, the J end lost 4 bases, and 3 bases lay between the germline ends. The chain's CDR3 is CSARDIETQYF. Here the CDR3 DNA reads TGCAGTGCTAGAGATATAGAGACCCAGTACTTC.

This clone came up once. The chain joins TRBV7-2 to TRBJ1-2, with a tentative D call TRBD1 (5 bases). From germline, CDR1 is SGHTA and CDR2 FQGNSA. With 1 base removed from V and 2 bases from J, the gap between germline ends came to 8 bases. The CDR3 has 14 residues. The CDR3 sequence is CASSLVSGNYGYTF. CDR3 sequence (DNA): TGTGCCAGCAGCTTAGTTTCAGGGAACTATGGCTACACCTTC.

The chain combines TRBV14 with TRBJ2-5; weak D call: TRBD1 (6 bases). The germline V and J ends were trimmed by 4 bases and 1 base, with 13 bases remaining between them. CDR1 is SGHDN and CDR2 is FVKESK in the germline V gene. This CDR3 comprises 15 residues. The CDR3 DNA follows: TGTGCCAGCAGCCCCCGAGTGGACAGCCAAGAGACCCAGTACTTC. Translated, it gives CASSPRVDSQETQYF.

This chain connects TRBV3-1 (or the pseudogene TRBV3-2) to TRBJ1-1, with TRBD1 identical over 8 bases. V was clipped by 7 bases and J by 5 bases; unmatched bases: 6. The CDR3 consists of 13 residues. Germline loops: CDR1 LGHDT, CDR2 YNNKEL (reference sequence). CDR3 residues: CASTLTGGTEAFF. The CDR3 DNA is TGTGCCAGCACCCTAACAGGGGGAACTGAAGCTTTCTTT.